Sequencing of this TCR beta chain was carried out in a study of blood T cell repertoires in COVID-19. For the study at large: Acute and convalescent COVID-19 specimens originated in the United States, Italy and Spain. PBMCs, B-cell-depleted T cells, or T cells provided the cDNA or gDNA that made up the material.

Per the authors' pipeline: It was from reference gene primer amplification that nucleated cell counts were estimated. Assay used: immunoSEQ multiplex PCR; TCRdb lists only in-frame clones, some missing. The D gene and trimming were derived from the DNA, and the V and J assignments and clone size from that table. This sample has 85,000 to 100,000 clones; roughly 77% occur once, and the top ten carry approximately 24%. CDR1 is ENHRY, CDR2 SYGVKD, per germline. This CDR3 region has 15 residues. V lost 0 bases, J lost 7 bases, and 2 bases stayed unmatched. This chain links TRBV10-3 with TRBJ2-1, with 11 bases identical to TRBD2. Sequenced material: peripheral blood. This receptor was obtained from a human donor in a cohort sampled during active COVID-19. The CDR3 sequence is CAISESRLAGNEQFF. CDR3 DNA: TGTGCCATCAGTGAGTCACGACTAGCGGGAAATGAGCAGTTCTTC.